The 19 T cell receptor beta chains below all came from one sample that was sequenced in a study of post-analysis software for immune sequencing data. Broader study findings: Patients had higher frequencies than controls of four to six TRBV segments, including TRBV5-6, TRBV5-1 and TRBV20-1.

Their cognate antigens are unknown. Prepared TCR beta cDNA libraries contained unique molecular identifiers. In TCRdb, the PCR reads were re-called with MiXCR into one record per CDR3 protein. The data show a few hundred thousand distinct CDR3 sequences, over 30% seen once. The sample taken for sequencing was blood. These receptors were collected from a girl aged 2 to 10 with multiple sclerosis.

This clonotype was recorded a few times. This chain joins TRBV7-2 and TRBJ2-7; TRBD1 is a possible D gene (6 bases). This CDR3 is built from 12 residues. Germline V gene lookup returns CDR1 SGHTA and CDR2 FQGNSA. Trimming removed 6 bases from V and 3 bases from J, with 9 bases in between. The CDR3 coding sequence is TGTGCCAGCAGGATACAGGGCTACGAGCAGTACTTC. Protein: CASRIQGYEQYF.

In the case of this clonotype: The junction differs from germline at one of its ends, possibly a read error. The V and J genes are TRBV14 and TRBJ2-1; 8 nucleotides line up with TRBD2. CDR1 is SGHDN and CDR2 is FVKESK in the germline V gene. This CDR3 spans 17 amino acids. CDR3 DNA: TGTGCTAGCAGCCGTACCAAAAAGGGGACTAGGTCCAGCGAGCAGTTCTTC. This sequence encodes CASSRTKKGTRSSEQFF.

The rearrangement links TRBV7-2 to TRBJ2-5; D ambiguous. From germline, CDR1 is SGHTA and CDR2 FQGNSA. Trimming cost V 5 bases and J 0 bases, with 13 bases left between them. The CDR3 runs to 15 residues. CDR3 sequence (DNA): TGTGCCAGCAGCCCCCAGTGGTCCTACCAAGAGACCCAGTACTTC. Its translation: CASSPQWSYQETQYF.

The DNA of the CDR3 is TGTGCCAGCAGCTTAGCGAAGAACTACGAGCAGTACTTC. It encodes CASSLAKNYEQYF. The chain has TRBV11-1 and TRBJ2-5; D remains ambiguous. The J call is in doubt because the DNA end fits TRBJ2-7 better. The length of the CDR3 is 13 residues. Germline lookup yields CDR1 SGHAT and CDR2 FQDESV (reference sequence).

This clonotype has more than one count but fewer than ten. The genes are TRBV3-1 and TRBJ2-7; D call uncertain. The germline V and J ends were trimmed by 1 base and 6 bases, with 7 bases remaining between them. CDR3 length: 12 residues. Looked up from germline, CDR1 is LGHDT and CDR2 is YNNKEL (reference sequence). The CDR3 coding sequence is TGTGCCAGCAGCCAAGGGGCAGGCGAGCAGTACTTC. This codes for CASSQGAGEQYF.

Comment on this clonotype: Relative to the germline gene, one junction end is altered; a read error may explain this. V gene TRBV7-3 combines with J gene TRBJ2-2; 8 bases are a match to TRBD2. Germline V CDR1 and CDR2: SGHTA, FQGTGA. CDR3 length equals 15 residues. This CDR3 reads CASSLRTSNTGGLFF. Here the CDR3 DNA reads TGTGCCAGCAGCTTAAGGACTAGCAACACCGGGGGGCTGTTTTTT.

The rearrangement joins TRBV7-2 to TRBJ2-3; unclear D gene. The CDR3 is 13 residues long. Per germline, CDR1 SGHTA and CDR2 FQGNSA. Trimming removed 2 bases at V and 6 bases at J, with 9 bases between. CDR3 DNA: TGTGCCAGCAGCTTAATAATCAGGGATACGCAGTATTTT. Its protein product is CASSLIIRDTQYF.

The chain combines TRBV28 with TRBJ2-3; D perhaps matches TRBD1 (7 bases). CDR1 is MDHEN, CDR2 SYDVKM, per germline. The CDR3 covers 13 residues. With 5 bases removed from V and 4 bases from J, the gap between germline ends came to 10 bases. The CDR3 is CASSGGGPDTQYF. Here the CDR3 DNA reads TGTGCCAGCAGTGGAGGGGGCCCAGATACGCAGTATTTT.

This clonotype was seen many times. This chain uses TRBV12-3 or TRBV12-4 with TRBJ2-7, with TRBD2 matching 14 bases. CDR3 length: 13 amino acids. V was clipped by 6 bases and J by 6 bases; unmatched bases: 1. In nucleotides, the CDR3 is TGTGCCAGCAGGGGGACTAGCGGGAGCGAGCAGTACTTC. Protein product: CASRGTSGSEQYF.

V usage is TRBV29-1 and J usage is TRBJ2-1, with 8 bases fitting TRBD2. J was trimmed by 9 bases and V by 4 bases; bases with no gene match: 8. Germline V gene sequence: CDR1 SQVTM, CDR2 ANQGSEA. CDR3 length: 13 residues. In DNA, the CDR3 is TGCAGCGTTGGGTCCGGGACTAGTAGTGAGCAGTTCTTC. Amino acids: CSVGSGTSSEQFF.

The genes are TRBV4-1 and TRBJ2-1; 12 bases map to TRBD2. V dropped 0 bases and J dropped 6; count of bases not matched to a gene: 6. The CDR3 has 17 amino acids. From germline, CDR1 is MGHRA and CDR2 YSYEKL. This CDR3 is CASSQDLAGGPGNEQFF. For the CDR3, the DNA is TGCGCCAGCAGCCAAGACCTAGCGGGGGGGCCAGGCAATGAGCAGTTCTTC.

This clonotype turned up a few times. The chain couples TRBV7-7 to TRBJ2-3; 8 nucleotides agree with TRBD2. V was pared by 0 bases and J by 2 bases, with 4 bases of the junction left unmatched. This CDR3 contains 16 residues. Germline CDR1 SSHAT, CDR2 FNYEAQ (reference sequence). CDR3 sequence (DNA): TGTGCCAGCAGCTTAGCCAGCGGGGGACCCACAGATACGCAGTATTTT. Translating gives CASSLASGGPTDTQYF.

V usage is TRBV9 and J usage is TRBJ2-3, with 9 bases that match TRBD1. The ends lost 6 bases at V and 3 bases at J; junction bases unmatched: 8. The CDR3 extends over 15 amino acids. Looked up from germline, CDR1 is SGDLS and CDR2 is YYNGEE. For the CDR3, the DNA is TGTGCCAGCACTGGACAGGGGAGGGTGACAGATACGCAGTATTTT. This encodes CASTGQGRVTDTQYF.

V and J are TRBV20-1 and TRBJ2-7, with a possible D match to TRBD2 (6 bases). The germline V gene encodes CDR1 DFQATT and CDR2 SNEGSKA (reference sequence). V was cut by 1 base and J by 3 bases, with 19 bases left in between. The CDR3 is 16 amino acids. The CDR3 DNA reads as TGCAGTGCTAGAGCCCACCCATCGGGACTCGGCTACGAGCAGTACTTC. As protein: CSARAHPSGLGYEQYF.

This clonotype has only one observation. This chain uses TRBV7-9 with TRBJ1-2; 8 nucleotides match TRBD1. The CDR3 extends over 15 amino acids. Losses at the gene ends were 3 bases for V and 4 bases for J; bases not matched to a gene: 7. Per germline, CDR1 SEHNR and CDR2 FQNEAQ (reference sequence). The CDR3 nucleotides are TGTGCCAGCAGCTTCCTGGACAGGGATTTCTATGGCTACACCTTC. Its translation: CASSFLDRDFYGYTF.

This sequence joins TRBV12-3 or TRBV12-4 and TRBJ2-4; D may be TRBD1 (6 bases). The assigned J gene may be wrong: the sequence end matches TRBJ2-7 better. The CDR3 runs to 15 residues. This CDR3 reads CASSSQGRGPYEQYF. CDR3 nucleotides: TGTGCCAGCAGTTCCCAAGGCAGGGGACCCTACGAGCAGTACTTC.

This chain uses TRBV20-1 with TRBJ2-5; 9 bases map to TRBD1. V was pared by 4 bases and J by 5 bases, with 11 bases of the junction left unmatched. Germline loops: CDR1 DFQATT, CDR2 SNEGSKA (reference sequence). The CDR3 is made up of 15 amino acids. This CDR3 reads CSAILTGGAGETQYF. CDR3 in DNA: TGCAGTGCTATTTTAACAGGGGGCGCGGGGGAGACCCAGTACTTC.

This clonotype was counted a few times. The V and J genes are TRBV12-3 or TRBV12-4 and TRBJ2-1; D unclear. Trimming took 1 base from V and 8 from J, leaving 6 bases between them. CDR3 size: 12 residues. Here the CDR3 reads CASSLGTYEQFF. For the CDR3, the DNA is TGTGCCAGCAGTTTAGGTACTTATGAGCAGTTCTTC.

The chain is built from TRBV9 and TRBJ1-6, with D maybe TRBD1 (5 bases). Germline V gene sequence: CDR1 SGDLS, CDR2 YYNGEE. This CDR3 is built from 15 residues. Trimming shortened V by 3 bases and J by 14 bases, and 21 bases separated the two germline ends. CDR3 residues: CASSEARGPRRSLHF. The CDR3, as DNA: TGTGCCAGCAGCGAGGCGCGGGGCCCTAGGCGGTCCCTCCACTTT.